The T cell receptor beta chain described here comes from a study of blood T cell repertoires in COVID-19. Study information: Collection of acute and convalescent COVID-19 samples took place in the United States, Italy and Spain. The analysed material was cDNA or gDNA that came from T cells, B-cell-depleted T cells, or PBMCs.

This CDR3 has 14 residues. Per the germline V gene, CDR1 is SNHLY and CDR2 is FYNNEI. J lost 10 bases, V lost 9 bases, and 15 bases had no gene match. In the original workflow: Estimates of nucleated cell counts were drawn from the amplification of reference gene primers. The method was immunoSEQ multiplex PCR; TCRdb's version includes in-frame clones alone and lacks a portion of them. The V and J calls and clone size were taken over from that table, and D and trimming were inferred from the DNA. This sample has fewer than 200,000 clones; around 90% occur once, and the top ten carry over 3.5%. The clonotype comes from a woman in her fifties or sixties who had recovered from COVID-19. This chain connects TRBV2 to TRBJ1-1; 9 bases are shared with TRBD1. The sequenced sample consisted of peripheral blood. The DNA for the CDR3 is TGTGCCAGTCGGGGACAGGGTGGTGGGGCTGGAGCTTTCTTT. Its protein is CASRGQGGGAGAFF.